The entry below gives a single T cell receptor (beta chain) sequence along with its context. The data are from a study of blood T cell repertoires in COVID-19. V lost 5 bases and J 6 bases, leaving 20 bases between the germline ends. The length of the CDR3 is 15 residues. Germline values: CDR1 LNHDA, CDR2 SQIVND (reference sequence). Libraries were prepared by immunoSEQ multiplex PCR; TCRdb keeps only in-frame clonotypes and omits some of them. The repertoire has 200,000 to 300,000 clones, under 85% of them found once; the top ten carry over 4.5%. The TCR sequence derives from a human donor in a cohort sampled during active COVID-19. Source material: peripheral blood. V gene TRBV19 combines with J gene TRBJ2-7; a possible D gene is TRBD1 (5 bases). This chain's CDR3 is CASSSQEGRVGEQYF. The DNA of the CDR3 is TGTGCCAGTAGTTCCCAAGAAGGCAGGGTGGGCGAGCAGTACTTC. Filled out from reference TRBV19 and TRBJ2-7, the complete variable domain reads DGGITQSPKYLFRKEGQNVTLSCEQNLNHDAMYWYRQDPGQGLRLIYYSQIVNDFQKGDIAEGYSVSREKKESFPLTVTSAQKNPTAFYLCASSSQEGRVGEQYFGPGTRLTVT.